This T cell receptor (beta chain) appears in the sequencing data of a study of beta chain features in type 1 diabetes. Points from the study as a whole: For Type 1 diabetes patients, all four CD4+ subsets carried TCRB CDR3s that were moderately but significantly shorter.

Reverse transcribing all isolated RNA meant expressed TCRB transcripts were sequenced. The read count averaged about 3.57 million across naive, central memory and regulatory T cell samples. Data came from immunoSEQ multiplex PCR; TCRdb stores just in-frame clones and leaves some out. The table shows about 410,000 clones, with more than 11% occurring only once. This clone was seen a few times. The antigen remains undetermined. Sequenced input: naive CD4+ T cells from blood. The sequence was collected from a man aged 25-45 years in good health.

In DNA, the CDR3 is TGTGCCAGCAGACTTACTTTAGCGGGGGCGAGCACAGATACGCAGTATTTT. This translates into CASRLTLAGASTDTQYF. The rearrangement uses TRBV27 and TRBJ2-3, with TRBD2 matching 9 bases. The V gene end was trimmed by 6 bases and the J gene end by 0 bases; junction bases not matched to a gene: 10. CDR3 length: 17 residues. From germline, CDR1 is MNHEY and CDR2 SMNVEV (reference sequence).